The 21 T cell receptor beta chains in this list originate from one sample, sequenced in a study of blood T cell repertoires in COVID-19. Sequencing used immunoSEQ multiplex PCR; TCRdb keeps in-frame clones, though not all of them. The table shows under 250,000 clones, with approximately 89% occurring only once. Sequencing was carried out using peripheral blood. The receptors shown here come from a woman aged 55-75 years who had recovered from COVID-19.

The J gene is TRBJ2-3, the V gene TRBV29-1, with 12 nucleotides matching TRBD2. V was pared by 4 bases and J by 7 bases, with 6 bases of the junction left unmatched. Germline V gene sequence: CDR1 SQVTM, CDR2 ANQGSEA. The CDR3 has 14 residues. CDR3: CSVGLAGALNTQYF. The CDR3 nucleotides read TGCAGCGTTGGACTAGCGGGGGCTTTAAATACGCAGTATTTT.

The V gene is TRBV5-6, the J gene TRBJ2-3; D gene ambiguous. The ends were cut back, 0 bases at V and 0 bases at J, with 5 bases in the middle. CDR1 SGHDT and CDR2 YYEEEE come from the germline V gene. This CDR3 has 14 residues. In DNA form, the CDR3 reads TGTGCCAGCAGCTTGGGAGTAAGCACAGATACGCAGTATTTT. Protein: CASSLGVSTDTQYF.

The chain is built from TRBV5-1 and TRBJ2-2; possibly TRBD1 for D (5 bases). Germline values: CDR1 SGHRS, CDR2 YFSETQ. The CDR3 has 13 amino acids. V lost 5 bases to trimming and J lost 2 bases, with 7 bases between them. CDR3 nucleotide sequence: TGCGCCAGCAGTTGGGGCAACACCGGGGAGCTGTTTTTT. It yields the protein CASSWGNTGELFF.

CDR3 coding DNA: TGTGCTAGCACTCGGGACTCTGGGACCCAGTACTTC. It specifies CASTRDSGTQYF. The chain recombines TRBV12-5 with TRBJ2-5; possibly TRBD2 for D (6 bases). V dropped 9 bases and J dropped 7 bases, with 15 bases sitting between them. The CDR3 is made up of 12 amino acids. The germline CDR1 and CDR2 sequences are LGHNT and FRNRAP. Using reference TRBV12-5 and TRBJ2-5 for the parts outside the CDR3, the full variable domain is DARVTQTPRHKVTEMGQEVTMRCQPILGHNTVFWYRQTMMQGLELLAYFRNRAPLDDSGMPKDRFSAEMPDATLATLKIQPSEPRDSAVYFCASTRDSGTQYFGPGTRLLVL.

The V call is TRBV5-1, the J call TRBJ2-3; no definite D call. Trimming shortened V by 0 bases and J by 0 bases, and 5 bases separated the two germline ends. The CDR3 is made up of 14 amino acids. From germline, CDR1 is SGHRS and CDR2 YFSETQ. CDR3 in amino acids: CASSLVSSTDTQYF. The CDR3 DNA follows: TGCGCCAGCAGCTTGGTTAGTAGCACAGATACGCAGTATTTT.

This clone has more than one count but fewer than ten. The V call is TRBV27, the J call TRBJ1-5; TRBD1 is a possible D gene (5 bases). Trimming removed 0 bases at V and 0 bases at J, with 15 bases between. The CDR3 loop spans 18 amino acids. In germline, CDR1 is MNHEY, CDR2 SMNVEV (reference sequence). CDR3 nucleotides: TGTGCCAGCAGTTTATCGTGGAGGGGACTCTATAGCAATCAGCCCCAGCATTTT. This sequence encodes CASSLSWRGLYSNQPQHF.

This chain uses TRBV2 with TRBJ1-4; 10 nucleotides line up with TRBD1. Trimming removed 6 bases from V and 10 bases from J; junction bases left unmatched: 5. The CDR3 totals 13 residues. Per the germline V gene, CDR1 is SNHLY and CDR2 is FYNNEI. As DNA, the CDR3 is TGTGCCAGCAGGGGGACAGGGGAGGCAAAACTGTTTTTT. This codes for CASRGTGEAKLFF.

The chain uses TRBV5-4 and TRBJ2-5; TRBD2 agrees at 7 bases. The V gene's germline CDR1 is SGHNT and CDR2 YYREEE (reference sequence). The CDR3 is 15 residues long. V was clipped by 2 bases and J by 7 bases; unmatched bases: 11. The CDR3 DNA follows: TGTGCCAGCAGCTTAGGCGGGGGTTCAAGACGGACCCAGTACTTC. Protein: CASSLGGGSRRTQYF.

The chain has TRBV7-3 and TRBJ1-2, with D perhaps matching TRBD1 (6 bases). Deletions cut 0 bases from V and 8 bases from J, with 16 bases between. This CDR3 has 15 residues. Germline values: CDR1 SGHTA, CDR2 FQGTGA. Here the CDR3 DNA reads TGTGCCAGCAGCTTAACGGCCAGGGGCTACGGAGGCTACACCTTC. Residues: CASSLTARGYGGYTF.

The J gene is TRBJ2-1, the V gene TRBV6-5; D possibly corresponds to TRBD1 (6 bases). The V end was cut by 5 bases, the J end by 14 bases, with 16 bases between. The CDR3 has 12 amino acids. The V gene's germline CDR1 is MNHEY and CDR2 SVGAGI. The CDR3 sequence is CASSQHRERKFF. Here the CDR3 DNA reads TGTGCCAGCAGTCAACACAGGGAGCGGAAGTTCTTC.

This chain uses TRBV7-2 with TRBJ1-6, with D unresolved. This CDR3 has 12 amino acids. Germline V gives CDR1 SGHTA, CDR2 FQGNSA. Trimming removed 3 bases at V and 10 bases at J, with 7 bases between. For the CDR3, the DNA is TGTGCCAGCAGCTTTAGGAGGTCACCCCTCCACTTT. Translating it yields CASSFRRSPLHF.

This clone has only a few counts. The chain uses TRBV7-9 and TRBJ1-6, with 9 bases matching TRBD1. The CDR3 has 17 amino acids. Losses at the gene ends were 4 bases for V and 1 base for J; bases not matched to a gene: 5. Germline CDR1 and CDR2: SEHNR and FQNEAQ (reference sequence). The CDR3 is CASSSTGGGSYNSPLHF. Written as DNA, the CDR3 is TGTGCCAGCAGCTCTACAGGGGGCGGATCCTATAATTCACCCCTCCACTTT.

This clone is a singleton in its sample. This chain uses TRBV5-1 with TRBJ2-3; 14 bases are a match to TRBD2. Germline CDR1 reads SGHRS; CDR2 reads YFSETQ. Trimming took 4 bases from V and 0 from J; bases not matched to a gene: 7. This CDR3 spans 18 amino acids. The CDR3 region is CASSVTSGGVPSTDTQYF. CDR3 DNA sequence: TGCGCCAGCAGCGTGACTAGCGGGGGGGTACCTAGCACAGATACGCAGTATTTT.

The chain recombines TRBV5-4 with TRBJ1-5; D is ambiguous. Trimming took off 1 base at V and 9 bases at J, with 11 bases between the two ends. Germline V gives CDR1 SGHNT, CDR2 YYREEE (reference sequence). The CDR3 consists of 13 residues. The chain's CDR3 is CASSLQVAGPQHF. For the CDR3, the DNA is TGTGCCAGCAGCTTGCAGGTCGCGGGGCCCCAGCATTTT.

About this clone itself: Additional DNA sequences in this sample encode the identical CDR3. CDR3 in amino acids: CASSYDRGYEQYF. The CDR3 nucleotides are TGTGCCAGCAGTTACGACAGGGGGTACGAGCAGTACTTC. The V call is TRBV6-5, the J call TRBJ2-7, with TRBD1 identical over 9 bases. CDR1 and CDR2 from the germline V gene are MNHEY and SVGAGI. The V gene end was trimmed by 2 bases and the J gene end by 4 bases; junction bases not matched to a gene: 0. This CDR3 contains 13 residues.

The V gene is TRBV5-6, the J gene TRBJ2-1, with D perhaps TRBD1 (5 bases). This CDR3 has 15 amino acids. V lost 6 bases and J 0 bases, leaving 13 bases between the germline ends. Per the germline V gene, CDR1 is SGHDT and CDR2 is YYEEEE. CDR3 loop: CASTGADISYNEQFF. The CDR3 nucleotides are TGTGCCAGCACTGGGGCAGACATCTCCTACAATGAGCAGTTCTTC.

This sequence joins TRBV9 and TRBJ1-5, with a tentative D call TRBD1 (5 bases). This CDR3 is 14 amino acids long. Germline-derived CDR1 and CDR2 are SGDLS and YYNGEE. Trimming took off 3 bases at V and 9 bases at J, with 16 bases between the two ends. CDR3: CASSASTQGGPQHF. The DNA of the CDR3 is TGTGCCAGCAGCGCCTCCACTCAGGGAGGGCCCCAGCATTTT.

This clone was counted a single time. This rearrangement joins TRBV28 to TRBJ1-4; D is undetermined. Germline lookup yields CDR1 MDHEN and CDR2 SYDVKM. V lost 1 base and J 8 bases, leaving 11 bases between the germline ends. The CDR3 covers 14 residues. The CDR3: CASSLSHRGEKLFF. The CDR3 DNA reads TGTGCCAGCAGTTTATCCCACCGGGGAGAAAAACTGTTTTTT.

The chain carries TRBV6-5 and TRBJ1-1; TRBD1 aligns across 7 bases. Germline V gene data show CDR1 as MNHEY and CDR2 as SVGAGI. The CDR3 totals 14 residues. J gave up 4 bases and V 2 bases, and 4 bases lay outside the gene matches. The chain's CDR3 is CASSYRDSGTEAFF. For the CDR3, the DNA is TGTGCCAGCAGTTACAGGGACAGTGGCACTGAAGCTTTCTTT.

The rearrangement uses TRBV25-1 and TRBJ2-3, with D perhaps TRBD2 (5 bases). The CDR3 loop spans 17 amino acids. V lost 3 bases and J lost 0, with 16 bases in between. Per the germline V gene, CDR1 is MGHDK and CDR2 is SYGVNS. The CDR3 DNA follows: TGTGCCAGCAGTGATCCTTTCATCTCGGGGAGCACAGATACGCAGTATTTT. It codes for CASSDPFISGSTDTQYF.

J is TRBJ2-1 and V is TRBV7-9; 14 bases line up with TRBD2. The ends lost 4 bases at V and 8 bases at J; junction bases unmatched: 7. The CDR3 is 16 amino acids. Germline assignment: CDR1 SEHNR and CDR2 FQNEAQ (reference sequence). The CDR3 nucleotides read TGTGCCAGCAGCTCGGGACTAGCGGGGGTGGTGGATGAGCAGTTCTTC. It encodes CASSSGLAGVVDEQFF.